At least ten counts were recorded for the clone carrying this T cell receptor (beta chain). CDR3 size: 13 residues. Trimming shortened V by 12 bases and J by 0 bases, and 12 bases separated the two germline ends. Germline V gene sequence: CDR1 KGHDR, CDR2 SFDVKD. The data were taken from a study of early T cells in non-severe SARS-CoV-2 infection. TCRdb reprocessed the 5' RACE reads via MiXCR and lists one record per CDR3 protein. The table has more than 20,000 distinct CDR3 sequences, 4% to 5% seen once. The clonotype was recovered from an adult who was a healthcare worker with PCR-confirmed SARS-CoV-2 infection or an uninfected control (not recorded which). The specimen was whole blood. The chain links TRBV24-1 to TRBJ2-3; no firm D call. CDR3 nucleotides: TGTGCCGTGGTTGGATCTAGCACAGATACGCAGTATTTT. Amino acid sequence: CAVVGSSTDTQYF.